Shown below are 23 T cell receptor beta chains from a single sample sequenced in a study of blood T cell repertoires in COVID-19. The assay was immunoSEQ multiplex PCR, and TCRdb's table has in-frame clones only and misses some. The repertoire holds about 110,000 clones, with about 75% as singletons. The sample was peripheral blood. Receptors originate from a man at least 80 years old with acute or convalescent COVID-19.

The rearrangement uses TRBV7-2 and TRBJ2-7; TRBD2 matches at 11 bases. V was pared by 5 bases and J by 2 bases, with 5 bases of the junction left unmatched. The CDR3 runs to 15 residues. Per germline, CDR1 SGHTA and CDR2 FQGNSA. The CDR3 protein is CASSVLAGGPYEQYF. Here the CDR3 DNA reads TGTGCCAGCAGCGTCCTAGCGGGAGGTCCCTACGAGCAGTACTTC.

About this clone itself: Other DNA variants within this sample encode the same CDR3. This CDR3 is CSVDIGTDTQYF. CDR3 nucleotides: TGCAGCGTTGATATTGGCACAGATACGCAGTATTTT. V and J are TRBV29-1 and TRBJ2-3; unclear D gene. This CDR3 is 12 amino acids long. The germline V gene encodes CDR1 SQVTM and CDR2 ANQGSEA. The V end was cut by 3 bases, the J end by 1 base, with 5 bases between.

This clone was observed a handful of times. V gene TRBV7-2 combines with J gene TRBJ2-1; D remains ambiguous. The CDR3 sequence is 11 residues long. CDR1 SGHTA and CDR2 FQGNSA come from the germline V gene. V was clipped by 2 bases and J by 9 bases, with 5 bases between them. The CDR3 sequence is CASSLQAEQFF. In DNA, the CDR3 is TGTGCCAGCAGCTTACAGGCTGAGCAGTTCTTC. Full variable domain (remainder filled in from reference TRBV7-2 and TRBJ2-1): GAGVSQSPSNKVTEKGKDVELRCDPISGHTALYWYRQSLGQGLEFLIYFQGNSAPDKSGLPSDRFSAERTGGSVSTLTIQRTQQEDSAVYLCASSLQAEQFFGPGTRLTVL.

Ten or more counts support this clone. The chain has TRBV4-1 and TRBJ2-7; no firm D call. CDR1 and CDR2 (germline): MGHRA, YSYEKL. The CDR3 loop spans 13 amino acids. V was pared by 4 bases and J by 3 bases, with 10 bases between. The CDR3 DNA follows: TGCGCCAGCAGCCTAGAGTCGGGCTACGAGCAGTACTTC. Residues: CASSLESGYEQYF.

In regard to this clone: This clone may be a read error of a much larger clone one base away. The rearrangement links TRBV9 to TRBJ1-4, with D maybe TRBD1 (5 bases). The CDR3 consists of 12 residues. V was trimmed by 0 bases and J by 14 bases, leaving 11 bases between them. Germline V gives CDR1 SGDLS, CDR2 YYNGEE. CDR3 sequence (DNA): TGTGCCAGCAGCGTAGGGGGCCTCCCGCTGTTTTTT. It translates to CASSVGGLPLFF.

CDR3: CASSEGDRQETQYF. Here the CDR3 DNA reads TGTGCCAGCAGTGAGGGGGACAGACAAGAGACCCAGTACTTC. This rearrangement joins TRBV25-1 to TRBJ2-5; 7 nucleotides agree with TRBD1. Trimming removed 3 bases from V and 2 bases from J; junction bases left unmatched: 3. From germline, CDR1 is MGHDK and CDR2 SYGVNS. The CDR3 is 14 amino acids.

This clone was seen repeatedly, ten times or more. The chain links TRBV5-5 to TRBJ1-1, with 7 bases lining up with TRBD1. Germline trimming cut 0 bases from V and 9 bases from J; bases unmatched to any gene: 11. The CDR3 loop spans 15 amino acids. In germline, CDR1 is SGHKS, CDR2 YYEKEE (reference sequence). The CDR3 loop is CASSLEFGDSLKAFF. The CDR3 DNA follows: TGTGCCAGCAGCTTGGAATTTGGGGACAGCTTAAAAGCTTTCTTT.

The chain carries TRBV29-1 and TRBJ1-2, with TRBD1 identical over 7 bases. CDR3 length: 12 amino acids. The V gene end was trimmed by 5 bases and the J gene end by 9 bases; junction bases not matched to a gene: 9. Germline loops: CDR1 SQVTM, CDR2 ANQGSEA. The CDR3 bases are TGCAGCGTTCGCCGGGACAGCCAAAGCTACACCTTC. This codes for CSVRRDSQSYTF.

The chain carries TRBV7-2 and TRBJ2-1; D remains ambiguous. This CDR3 has 14 residues. Looked up from germline, CDR1 is SGHTA and CDR2 is FQGNSA. Deletions cut 0 bases from V and 9 bases from J, with 12 bases between. The CDR3 sequence is CASSLAPKSSEQFF. CDR3 sequence (DNA): TGTGCCAGCAGCTTAGCGCCTAAATCGAGTGAGCAGTTCTTC.

This clone occurred many times. CDR3 sequence: CASSLAGRYEQYF. CDR3 sequence (DNA): TGTGCCAGCAGCTTGGCTGGGAGGTACGAGCAGTACTTC. V gene TRBV5-6 combines with J gene TRBJ2-7; TRBD2 might be the D (6 bases). CDR1 and CDR2 from the germline V gene are SGHDT and YYEEEE. V gave up 0 bases and J gave up 4 bases, with 8 bases separating them. This CDR3 spans 13 amino acids.

The V and J genes are TRBV29-1 and TRBJ2-5, with 7 bases aligning to TRBD2. The germline gives CDR1 SQVTM, CDR2 ANQGSEA. V lost 8 bases to trimming and J lost 5 bases; unmatched junction nucleotides: 5. The CDR3 is made up of 11 amino acids. CDR3 nucleotide sequence: TGCAGCATGGGAGGGAGCGAGACCCAGTACTTC. This translates into CSMGGSETQYF. Combining the CDR3 with reference TRBV29-1 and TRBJ2-5 gives the whole variable domain SAVISQKPSRDICQRGTSLTIQCQVDSQVTMMFWYRQQPGQSLTLIATANQGSEATYESGFVIDKFPISRPNLTFSTLTVSNMSPEDSSIYLCSMGGSETQYFGPGTRLLVL.

On this clone: A read error may account for a junction end that differs from germline. The rearrangement links TRBV7-7 to TRBJ2-5, with TRBD2 matching 11 bases. From germline, CDR1 is SSHAT and CDR2 FNYEAQ (reference sequence). This CDR3 comprises 15 residues. CDR3 in DNA: TGTGCTAGCAGCTTAGTTGCTAGCGGGAGGGAGACCCAGTACTTC. As protein: CASSLVASGRETQYF.

This sequence joins TRBV28 and TRBJ1-4; D gene unclear. Per germline, CDR1 MDHEN and CDR2 SYDVKM. The V and J ends lost 3 bases and 5 bases respectively, with 10 bases between them. The CDR3 runs to 14 residues. CDR3 protein: CASSLRSGNEKLFF. CDR3 bases: TGTGCCAGCAGTTTGAGGTCGGGGAATGAAAAACTGTTTTTT.

V usage is TRBV6-1 and J usage is TRBJ2-2, with 9 bases identical to TRBD2. V shed 8 bases, J shed 1 base, and the junction held 5 bases outside the gene matches. Germline CDR1 MNHNS, CDR2 SASEGT. The CDR3 totals 15 residues. This chain's CDR3 is CASLTSGWNTGELFF. The DNA of the CDR3 is TGTGCCAGCCTCACTAGCGGGTGGAACACCGGGGAGCTGTTTTTT.

The rearrangement links TRBV18 to TRBJ2-3; 8 positions match TRBD2. This CDR3 region has 16 residues. V dropped 6 bases and J dropped 2; count of bases not matched to a gene: 10. The germline V gene has CDR1 KGHSH and CDR2 LQKENI. The CDR3 DNA follows: TGTGCCAGCTCTACCACTGCGGGAGGCCTCACAGATACGCAGTATTTT. Its translation is CASSTTAGGLTDTQYF.

The chain employs TRBV28 and TRBJ2-7; 7 bases fit TRBD1. After removal of 2 bases from V and 8 bases from J, the junction contained 3 bases not matched to a gene. Germline V lookup: CDR1 MDHEN, CDR2 SYDVKM. The CDR3 spans 12 residues. The CDR3 is CASSLQGEQQYF. Written as DNA, the CDR3 is TGTGCCAGCAGTTTACAGGGGGAACAGCAGTACTTC. Filled out from reference TRBV28 and TRBJ2-7, the complete variable domain reads DVKVTQSSRYLVKRTGEKVFLECVQDMDHENMFWYRQDPGLGLRLIYFSYDVKMKEKGDIPEGYSVSREKKERFSLILESASTNQTSMYLCASSLQGEQQYFGPGTRLTVT.

The chain recombines TRBV28 with TRBJ2-7, with TRBD2 matching over 10 bases. CDR3 size: 14 residues. Germline V CDR1 and CDR2: MDHEN, SYDVKM. The V gene end was trimmed by 6 bases and the J gene end by 3 bases; junction bases not matched to a gene: 5. The CDR3 reads CASSRSGRDYEQYF. The DNA of the CDR3 is TGTGCCAGCAGCCGAAGCGGGAGGGACTACGAGCAGTACTTC.

In DNA, the CDR3 is TGTGCCAGCAGCTTGCGGGACAGGAGTTACAATGAGCAGTTCTTC. Translating it yields CASSLRDRSYNEQFF. V is TRBV7-6 and J is TRBJ2-1, with 8 nucleotides matching TRBD1. The CDR3 is 15 amino acids. V was pared by 3 bases and J by 4 bases, with 5 bases of the junction left unmatched. Germline V lookup: CDR1 SGHVS, CDR2 FNYEAQ. The full variable domain, rest sourced from reference TRBV7-6 and TRBJ2-1, is GAGVSQSPRYKVTKRGQDVALRCDPISGHVSLYWYRQALGQGPEFLTYFNYEAQQDKSGLPNDRFSAERPEGSISTLTIQRTEQRDSAMYRCASSLRDRSYNEQFFGPGTRLTVL.

This clone was seen a few times. The chain combines TRBV7-8 with TRBJ1-6; the D is unclear. CDR3 size: 12 residues. The germline V gene encodes CDR1 SGHVS and CDR2 FQNEAQ. Deletions cut 5 bases from V and 11 bases from J, with 10 bases between. CDR3 loop: CASSRLGAPLHF. The CDR3 region has the DNA TGTGCCAGCAGCCGCCTCGGGGCACCCCTCCACTTT.

The V and J genes are TRBV7-2 and TRBJ2-3; 10 bases agree with TRBD1. The CDR3 totals 16 residues. Germline assignment: CDR1 SGHTA and CDR2 FQGNSA. V gave up 5 bases and J gave up 11 bases; unmatched junction bases: 16. CDR3 protein: CASSPRGGQGLYLQYF. The CDR3 DNA reads as TGTGCCAGCAGCCCGCGTGGGGGACAGGGGCTCTACCTGCAGTATTTT.

This sequence joins TRBV3-1 (or the pseudogene TRBV3-2) and TRBJ2-7; 10 nucleotides match TRBD2. Losses at the gene ends were 1 base for V and 4 bases for J; bases not matched to a gene: 4. The CDR3 runs 15 residues. CDR1 and CDR2 (germline): LGHDT, YNNKEL (reference sequence). CDR3 residues: CASSQGTSGLYEQYF. The CDR3 coding sequence is TGTGCCAGCAGCCAAGGGACTAGCGGACTTTACGAGCAGTACTTC.

This chain connects TRBV9 to TRBJ1-1; D is perhaps TRBD1 (6 bases). CDR1 is SGDLS and CDR2 is YYNGEE in the germline V gene. The CDR3 runs 15 residues. V lost 4 bases and J lost 0, with 13 bases in between. The CDR3 reads CASSSRGMLNTEAFF. CDR3 bases: TGTGCCAGCAGCTCAAGGGGGATGTTGAACACTGAAGCTTTCTTT.

J is TRBJ1-1 and V is TRBV6-2 or TRBV6-3, with unresolved D. The CDR3 spans 15 residues. Trimming removed 2 bases from V and 3 bases from J, with 13 bases in between. Germline V CDR1 and CDR2: MNHEY, SVGEGT. CDR3 coding DNA: TGTGCCAGCAGTTACCCGGGTGTGATGGACACTGAAGCTTTCTTT. It is translated as CASSYPGVMDTEAFF.